This T cell receptor beta chain was recorded in a study of cytomegalovirus exposure and HLA in healthy donors. Broader study findings: Per a later analysis, 15,000 to 20,000 TCR beta sequences showed association with HLA alleles at 0.05 false discovery rate.

As to this clone: Its antigen remains unidentified.

Vbeta (60) and Jbeta (13) primers were used in the PCR. Sequencing used immunoSEQ multiplex PCR; TCRdb keeps in-frame clones, though not all of them. The sample shows 180,000 or so clones, roughly four fifths of them seen only once. The junction had 6 bases not matched to a gene; V was cut back by 7 bases and J by 7 bases. The length of the CDR3 is 13 residues. Germline V CDR1 and CDR2: SNHLY, FYNNEI. The chain uses TRBV2 and TRBJ1-5; 8 bases are shared with TRBD1. The source is a woman between 18 and 29 years old in good health and CMV-seropositive. The sequenced material came from PBMCs. CDR3 DNA sequence: TGTGCCAGCAAGGTGACAGGGGACCAGCCCCAGCATTTT. Translated: CASKVTGDQPQHF.